This T cell receptor beta chain was sequenced for a study of blood T cell repertoires in COVID-19. At the level of the study: Nucleic acid was either cDNA or gDNA, and it came from T cells, B-cell-depleted T cells, or PBMCs.

Assay used: immunoSEQ multiplex PCR; TCRdb lists only in-frame clones, some missing. This table has a few hundred thousand clones, around 90% appearing once. CDR3 length equals 15 residues. Germline-derived CDR1 and CDR2 are GTSNPN and SVGIG (reference sequence). After removal of 4 bases from V and 8 bases from J, the junction contained 12 bases not matched to a gene. The sequenced sample was PBMCs or T cells enriched from blood (not recorded which). The chain uses TRBV30 and TRBJ1-4; 8 positions agree with TRBD1. The TCR was taken from a man aged 18 to 29 who had recovered from COVID-19. The CDR3 DNA reads as TGTGCCTGGACCGAAACGGACAGGGCAGGGGAAAAACTGTTTTTT. Encoded protein: CAWTETDRAGEKLFF.